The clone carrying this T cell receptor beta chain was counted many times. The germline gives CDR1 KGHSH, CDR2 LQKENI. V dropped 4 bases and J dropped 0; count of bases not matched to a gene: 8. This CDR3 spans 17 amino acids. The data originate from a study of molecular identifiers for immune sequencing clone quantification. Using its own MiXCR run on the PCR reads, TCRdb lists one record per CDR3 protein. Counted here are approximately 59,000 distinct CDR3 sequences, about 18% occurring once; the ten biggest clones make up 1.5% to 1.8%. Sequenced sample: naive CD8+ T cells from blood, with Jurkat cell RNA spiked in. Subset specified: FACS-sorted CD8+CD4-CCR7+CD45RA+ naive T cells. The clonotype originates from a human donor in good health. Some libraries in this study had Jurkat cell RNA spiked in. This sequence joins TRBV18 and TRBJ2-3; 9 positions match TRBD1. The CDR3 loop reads CASSLIPGQGSTDTQYF. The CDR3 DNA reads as TGTGCCAGCTCACTCATACCGGGACAGGGAAGCACAGATACGCAGTATTTT.